The rows below give T cell receptor beta chains drawn from one sample of a study of CD8 T cells in ankylosing spondylitis. From the 5' RACE reads, TCRdb called clonotypes with MiXCR, one entry per CDR3 protein. There are roughly 180,000 distinct CDR3 sequences in the sample; 9.5% to 10% occur only once, and approximately 15% lies in the top ten. The sequenced sample consisted of blood, either unsorted or a sorted T cell fraction (not recorded which). The receptors originated from a female donor with ankylosing spondylitis or in good health (not recorded which). Both conserved end residues are part of each CDR3. A D gene is named only where the DNA matches it firmly. Rows give clone size only sometimes, using once, few, many, or a class for an expanded clone.

abundance	d_gene	v_gene	j_gene	CDR3aa	CDR3nt
.	.	TRBV20-1	TRBJ2-4	CSAREVGGTQYF	TGCAGTGCTAGAGAAGTGGGTGGGACTCAGTACTTC
few	.	TRBV5-6	TRBJ2-7	CAFSGGGNFYEQYF	TGTGCCTTCTCAGGGGGGGGAAATTTCTACGAGCAGTACTTC
few	.	TRBV7-9	TRBJ2-7	CASSLGIHEQYF	TGTGCCAGCAGCCTAGGGATCCACGAGCAGTACTTC
many	.	TRBV7-9	TRBJ2-3	CASSQGGGPDTQYF	TGTGCCAGCAGCCAAGGAGGGGGACCTGATACGCAGTATTTT
.	.	TRBV18	TRBJ2-1	CASSPYGYGTPNEQFF	TGTGCCAGCTCCCCATACGGTTACGGGACCCCCAATGAGCAGTTCTTC
many	.	TRBV25-1	TRBJ2-3	CASSKSGYTDTQYF	TGTGCCAGCAGTAAGAGCGGATACACAGATACGCAGTATTTT
many	.	TRBV5-1	TRBJ2-1	CASSSDGTTDNEQFF	TGCGCCAGCAGCTCTGACGGGACGACAGACAATGAGCAGTTCTTC
few	.	TRBV6-2/TRBV6-3	TRBJ2-5	CASRPTAEGGGETQYF	TGTGCCAGCAGACCTACAGCGGAGGGGGGAGGAGAGACCCAGTACTTC
few	.	TRBV7-9	TRBJ1-2	CASSLVSGMDGYTF	TGTGCCAGCAGCCTCGTCAGTGGAATGGATGGCTACACCTTC
.	.	TRBV6-2/TRBV6-3	TRBJ2-5	CASSYSTGPTLGIQYF	TGTGCCAGCAGTTACTCGACGGGGCCAACCTTGGGAATCCAGTACTTC
many	.	TRBV7-2	TRBJ1-3	CASSPSGNTIYF	TGTGCCAGCAGCCCCAGCGGAAACACCATATATTTT
few	TRBD2	TRBV5-8	TRBJ2-1	CASSVSTSGREQFF	TGTGCCAGCAGCGTCTCGACTAGCGGGAGGGAGCAGTTCTTC
few	TRBD1	TRBV4-3	TRBJ1-2	CASSQERQGYGYTF	TGCGCCAGCAGCCAAGAGCGACAGGGATATGGCTACACCTTC
.	TRBD2	TRBV30	TRBJ2-1	CAWSLYPGTSGRGEQFF	TGTGCCTGGAGTCTATACCCCGGGACTAGCGGGAGAGGTGAGCAGTTCTTC
.	.	TRBV7-9	TRBJ1-2	CASSLEGAAYYGYTF	TGTGCCAGCAGCTTAGAAGGAGCCGCTTACTATGGCTACACCTTC
.	TRBD2	TRBV9	TRBJ2-3	CASSVGGSGTMDTQYF	TGTGCCAGCAGCGTAGGGGGTAGCGGGACAATGGATACGCAGTATTTT
.	.	TRBV12-3/TRBV12-4	TRBJ2-5	CASRAQAGLETQYF	TGTGCCAGCAGGGCCCAGGCGGGGCTGGAGACCCAGTACTTC
many	TRBD2	TRBV15	TRBJ2-1	CATSGGAGGYNEQFF	TGTGCCACCAGCGGGGGAGCGGGAGGGTACAATGAGCAGTTCTTC
.	TRBD2	TRBV7-8	TRBJ2-1	CASSGGLAGNNEQFF	TGTGCCAGCAGCGGCGGACTAGCGGGCAACAATGAGCAGTTCTTC
few	TRBD1	TRBV29-1	TRBJ1-4	CSVLTGTGVEKLFF	TGCAGCGTGCTCACCGGGACAGGGGTGGAAAAACTGTTTTTT
many	TRBD1	TRBV5-1	TRBJ2-3	CASSWTGALDTQYF	TGCGCCAGCAGCTGGACAGGGGCCCTAGATACGCAGTATTTT
few	TRBD2	TRBV9	TRBJ2-5	CASSVTSGNPRRETQYF	TGTGCCAGCAGCGTAACTAGCGGGAATCCCCGGAGAGAGACCCAGTACTTC
few	TRBD2	TRBV6-1	TRBJ2-5	CATISGGLGQETQYF	TGTGCCACCATCAGCGGGGGGCTAGGGCAAGAGACCCAGTACTTC
.	TRBD2	TRBV20-1	TRBJ2-7	CSAKGLAGYYEQYF	TGCAGTGCTAAGGGACTAGCGGGGTACTACGAGCAGTACTTC
.	.	TRBV6-1	TRBJ2-6	CASRSGRSGANVLTF	TGTGCCAGCAGATCTGGGAGGTCTGGGGCCAACGTCCTGACTTTC
few	.	TRBV19	TRBJ2-1	CASQGLVDEQFF	TGTGCCAGCCAAGGACTTGTGGATGAGCAGTTCTTC
few	TRBD1	TRBV4-3	TRBJ2-1	CASSQGTGQENEQFF	TGCGCCAGCAGCCAAGGAACAGGACAGGAGAATGAGCAGTTCTTC
few	.	TRBV12-3/TRBV12-4	TRBJ2-7	CASSPLTSGWYEQYF	TGTGCCAGCAGTCCTTTAACTAGTGGCTGGTACGAGCAGTACTTC
many	TRBD2	TRBV20-1	TRBJ2-5	CSARREEGETQYF	TGCAGTGCTCGCCGGGAGGAGGGAGAGACCCAGTACTTC
many	.	TRBV20-1	TRBJ1-1	CSANRFLGTEAFF	TGCAGTGCCAATAGATTTTTGGGCACTGAAGCTTTCTTT
.	TRBD1	TRBV7-9	TRBJ1-1	CASRWGDRGRDTEAFF	TGTGCCAGCAGATGGGGGGACAGGGGGCGAGACACTGAAGCTTTCTTT
.	.	TRBV3-1	TRBJ1-1	CASSQEGWTRVTEAFF	TGTGCCAGCAGCCAAGAAGGTTGGACAAGGGTTACTGAAGCTTTCTTT
few	.	TRBV2	TRBJ2-1	CASSGRGNEQFF	TGTGCCAGCAGTGGCCGGGGTAATGAGCAGTTCTTC
many	TRBD2	TRBV4-3	TRBJ2-1	CASSQTGLAVEQFF	TGCGCCAGCAGCCAAACTGGACTAGCGGTAGAGCAGTTCTTC
.	.	TRBV7-9	TRBJ1-2	CASSLARPDYGYTF	TGTGCCAGCAGCTTAGCCAGGCCTGACTATGGCTACACCTTC
.	.	TRBV7-3	TRBJ2-1	CASSLGGLSGNEQFF	TGTGCCAGCAGCTTAGGCGGGTTATCGGGAAATGAGCAGTTCTTC
many	.	TRBV5-6	TRBJ1-2	CASSPGLWRGYTF	TGTGCCAGCAGCCCGGGACTGTGGCGCGGCTACACCTTC
few	TRBD1	TRBV15	TRBJ1-4	CATSTGGNEKLFF	TGTGCCACCAGCACAGGGGGTAATGAAAAACTGTTTTTT
.	.	TRBV4-3	TRBJ2-7	CASSRAVSSSYEQYF	TGCGCCAGCAGCCGGGCCGTGTCCAGCTCCTACGAGCAGTACTTC
.	.	TRBV4-2	TRBJ1-5	CASSPEGRSNQPQHF	TGTGCCAGCAGCCCCGAGGGGAGGAGCAATCAGCCCCAGCATTTT
few	.	TRBV2	TRBJ1-5	CASSSEVSNQPQHF	TGTGCCAGCAGTTCAGAAGTAAGCAATCAGCCCCAGCATTTT
few	.	TRBV7-6	TRBJ1-1	CASSLNRGTEAFF	TGTGCCAGCAGCTTAAATCGCGGGACTGAAGCTTTCTTT
.	TRBD1	TRBV7-9	TRBJ1-2	CASSLARGTDGYTF	TGTGCCAGCAGCTTAGCGCGGGGGACAGATGGCTACACCTTC
.	.	TRBV7-9	TRBJ2-1	CASSLLQEQFF	TGTGCCAGCAGCTTATTGCAGGAGCAGTTCTTC
few	TRBD2	TRBV24-1	TRBJ2-2	CATSDLTSGTAGELFF	TGTGCCACCAGTGACCTGACTAGCGGGACCGCCGGGGAGCTGTTTTTT
few	.	TRBV4-3	TRBJ2-7	CASSQDVARSYEQYF	TGCGCCAGCAGCCAAGATGTAGCCAGATCCTACGAGCAGTACTTC
many	.	TRBV12-3/TRBV12-4	TRBJ1-1	CASSFGMNTEAFF	TGTGCCAGCAGTTTCGGGATGAACACTGAAGCTTTCTTT
few	.	TRBV7-9	TRBJ2-3	CASSSIYLTDTQYF	TGTGCCAGCAGCTCCATATACTTGACAGATACGCAGTATTTT
few	.	TRBV4-3	TRBJ2-1	CASSQDRKTYNEQFF	TGCGCCAGCAGCCAAGATAGGAAGACTTACAATGAGCAGTTCTTC
.	TRBD1	TRBV7-2	TRBJ2-7	CASSSLTGKVAYEQYF	TGTGCCAGCAGCTCCCTGACAGGGAAAGTAGCCTACGAGCAGTACTTC
few	.	TRBV27	TRBJ1-1	CASRAYGGTEAFF	TGTGCCAGCAGAGCCTATGGGGGCACTGAAGCTTTCTTT
few	TRBD1	TRBV7-6	TRBJ1-5	CASSPQQGGSNQPQHF	TGTGCCAGCAGCCCCCAACAGGGGGGGAGCAATCAGCCCCAGCATTTT
.	.	TRBV15	TRBJ2-1	CATSRDMGGQSSYNEQFF	TGTGCCACCAGCAGAGATATGGGCGGGCAAAGCTCCTACAATGAGCAGTTCTTC
few	TRBD1	TRBV13	TRBJ2-2	CASSLIRDRVIAPNTGELFF	TGTGCCAGCAGCCTCATCCGGGACAGGGTTATCGCACCGAACACCGGGGAGCTGTTTTTT
few	TRBD2	TRBV28	TRBJ2-1	CASSQLAAYNEQFF	TGTGCCAGCAGTCAACTAGCGGCATACAATGAGCAGTTCTTC
.	.	TRBV7-9	TRBJ1-1	CASSPGPRTYVDTEAFF	TGTGCCAGCAGCCCCGGACCCCGGACTTATGTTGACACTGAAGCTTTCTTT
few	.	TRBV4-1	TRBJ2-7	CASSQVGTHYEQYF	TGCGCCAGCAGCCAAGTTGGTACACACTACGAGCAGTACTTC